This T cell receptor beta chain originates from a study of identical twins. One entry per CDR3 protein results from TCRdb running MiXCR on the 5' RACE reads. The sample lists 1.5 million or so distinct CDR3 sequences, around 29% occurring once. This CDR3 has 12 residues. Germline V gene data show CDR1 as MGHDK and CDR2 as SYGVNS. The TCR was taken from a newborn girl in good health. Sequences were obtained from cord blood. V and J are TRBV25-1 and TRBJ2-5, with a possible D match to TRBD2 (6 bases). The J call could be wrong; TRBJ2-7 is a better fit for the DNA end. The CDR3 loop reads CASSGRLGEQYF. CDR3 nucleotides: TGTGCCAGCAGTGGCAGACTAGGCGAGCAGTACTTC.